The following is a T cell receptor (beta chain) sequence with its context. The antigen is not known. This sample was taken from a study of shared clonotypes between healthy human individuals. Study-wide findings and caveats: The study found lower generation probabilities in non-shared clonotypes than in those shared by all four donors. Tissues were not sampled, only blood, and their repertoires likely differ.

CD8 cells regarded as naive lacked CD45RO, were positively chosen for CCR7, and omitted terminally differentiated effector memory CD45RA+ cells. Researchers divided each subset's genomic DNA evenly across several immunoSEQ plates. Authors' analysis steps: Filtering was not the same, since immunoSEQ gave junction-only sequences without quality scores. Libraries were prepared by immunoSEQ multiplex PCR; TCRdb keeps only in-frame clonotypes and omits some of them. V, J and clone size reflect that table, while D and trimming were determined from the DNA. The table records about 2 million clones, about 95% of them present only once. Trimming removed 1 base from V and 7 bases from J, with 13 bases in between. Germline CDR1 LGHNT, CDR2 FRNRAP. CDR3 length equals 15 residues.

Sequencing was done on a sample of naive CD8+ T cells sorted from blood. The receptor comes from a man aged 18 to 29 in good health. V gene TRBV12-5 combines with J gene TRBJ2-2; the D gene could be TRBD1 or TRBD2 (5 bases each). The CDR3 protein is CASGLDGTPNGELFF. In nucleotides, the CDR3 is TGTGCTAGTGGTTTGGATGGGACCCCCAACGGGGAGCTGTTTTTT. The full variable domain, in which reference TRBV12-5 and TRBJ2-2 provide the parts outside the CDR3, is DARVTQTPRHKVTEMGQEVTMRCQPILGHNTVFWYRQTMMQGLELLAYFRNRAPLDDSGMPKDRFSAEMPDATLATLKIQPSEPRDSAVYFCASGLDGTPNGELFFGEGSRLTVL.